Sequencing of this TCR beta chain was carried out in a study of shared clonotypes between healthy human individuals. Study-wide context: Every donor yielded three CD4 naive, three CD4 memory, two CD8 naive and one CD8 memory plate.

Recent vaccinations or acute infections were absent in the healthy HIV-negative adult donors. Comments on this clone: Its specificity is unknown.

The protocol was immunoSEQ multiplex PCR, while the TCRdb copy is restricted to in-frame clones and leaves out a portion. The sample includes approximately 1,500,000 clones, roughly 95% seen only once; the top ten take about 1%. Trimming removed 9 bases from V and 3 bases from J, with 12 bases in between. The CDR3 spans 13 residues. Looked up from germline, CDR1 is KGHSH and CDR2 is LQKENI. Study-level results: With a few donors compared, roughly 5% of naive CD4 clonotypes were shared.

Sequencing was carried out using naive CD4+ T cells sorted from blood. Subset denoted: CD45RA+ positively selected. The chain employs TRBV18 and TRBJ1-5, with D possibly matching TRBD1 (5 bases). This TCR was sampled from a man aged 30 to 39 in good health. CDR3 region: CASSEDNNQPQHF. The DNA of the CDR3 is TGTGCCAGTTCCGAGGACAACAATCAGCCCCAGCATTTT.